This paragraph covers one T cell receptor (beta chain) sequence. Its antigen specificity is not known. Base qualities are missing; no much larger clone stands one base away. TCR CDR3 regions were amplified from genomic DNA by multiplex PCR using the deep immunoSEQ assay. Extracted genomic DNA from each cell subset was distributed evenly across all wells of several immunoSEQ 96-well plates, and each plate was treated as a replicate. For sorted subsets, around 0.2 ug of genomic DNA, equivalent to some 30,000 T cell genomes, went into each replicate PCR. The purified libraries were quantified using a Qubit 3.0 fluorometer, sized with a Bioanalyzer 2100, and then quantified again using the KAPA Library Quantification kit. Every immunoSEQ 96-well plate was sequenced on a separate single-read 150-cycle Illumina NextSeq 550 flow cell. The study's processing was this. Because the immunoSEQ output held only junctional sequences and lacked quality scores, the filtering could not match the filtering applied to full-length reads. To assign V/J genes and CDR3, sequences were annotated against IMGT germline references using PyIR, a Python wrapper for IgBLAST v1.9. Reads were filtered out if the reads had weak V/J assignments (E-value above 1e-6), no CDR3, stop codons, out-of-frame junctions, or ambiguous translated residues. V3J clonotypes were defined as sequences sharing an identical inferred V gene, J gene, and CDR3 amino acid sequence. Percentage overlap between repertoires was calculated by dividing the number of shared unique clonotypes by the size of the smaller repertoire. Three approaches were used to assess repertoire richness: RTK rarefaction, the Chao1 estimator, and Recon v2.1 estimates of unobserved clonotypes. For all TCRbeta clonotypes obtained by the gDNA method from several donors, generation probabilities were computed with OLGA. TCRdb obtained this table from immuneACCESS and retained in-frame rearrangements with V and J assigned. These tables miss some clones; where compared with another copy, unresolved V genes account for less than half of the shortfall, and the remainder is unexplained. The V and J calls and clone size were taken over from that table, and D and trimming were inferred from the DNA. In all, the sample holds 900,000 to 1,200,000 clones, and 75% to 80% of those were seen once. Under 0.8% of the sample is taken by the ten largest.

The germline V gene encodes CDR1 SGHTA and CDR2 FQGTGA. Trimming accounts for 4 bases at V and 1 base at J, while the number of junction bases matched to no gene is 3. Taken from cysteine to phenylalanine, the CDR3 has 14 residues. Only the CDR3 part of the read is kept: 42 bases, read in frame from the first base. This sample is drawn from a study of shared clonotypes between healthy human individuals (dated by TCRdb to between 2020 and 2021). At the level of the whole study: The cohort included three men and a couple of women between 18 and 49 years of age. To estimate repertoire size and how much clonotype sharing occurs between individuals, the study deeply sequenced the blood TCR repertoires of several healthy adults. Different laboratories and diverse techniques were used to prepare libraries and sequence TCR repertoires, to increase sequencing depth and limit assay-specific biases. Per donor, leukapheresis produced somewhere between about 0.8 and 9.5 billion PBMCs. For each donor, CD4 naive and CD4 memory were each run on three plates, CD8 naive on two plates, and CD8 memory on one plate.

Summary of the overall study and its limitations: Sampling was restricted to blood, and TCR repertoires in tissue are likely to differ from TCR repertoires in blood. Naive subsets generally had larger estimated clonotype richness than memory subsets. Based on pairwise subsampling, the degree of clonotype sharing among donors was expected to be affected by sequencing depth. The genetic and exposure-history diversity represented was limited by the small number of donors. Compared with non-shared clonotypes, clonotypes shared by all four sorted-subset donors had higher generation probabilities. Around 5% of naive CD4, roughly 3.6% of naive CD8, about 2.1% of memory CD4, and 0.4% of memory CD8 clonotypes were shared across a handful of donors. Incomplete sequencing was indicated by rarefaction of sorted-subset datasets, despite the large sequencing depth.

The donors were healthy, HIV-negative adults who had no recently reported acute infections or vaccinations. Only Caucasian adults living in Nashville, Tennessee, USA were represented among the donors. CD4+ T cells were enriched through magnetic negative selection, after which naive cells were positively selected on CD45RA and the remaining negative fraction served as the memory subset. After blood collection by leukapheresis, PBMCs were isolated using Ficoll-Histopaque density gradient centrifugation and then cryopreserved in the vapor phase of liquid nitrogen. Purity and quantity of every magnetically sorted T cell population were checked by analytical flow cytometry. Genomic DNA was isolated from each sorted fraction and quantified by UV absorbance on a Nanodrop 2000c.

The receptor chain draws on TRBV7-3 and TRBJ2-7, with 8 middle bases fitting TRBD1. This receptor was identified in a man between 18 and 35 years old in good health. Some clones in this sample may be carry-over from other donors' samples. Material: memory CD4+ T cells from PBMCs. The sample's cell subset or site label is to be understood as: CD45RA-negative fraction. The CDR3 in this case is CASSSGTGSYEQYF. The DNA reads as follows: TGTGCCAGCAGCTCCGGGACAGGTTCCTACGAGCAGTACTTC.